This T cell receptor (beta chain) stems from a study of blood T cell repertoires in COVID-19. Germline trimming cut 0 bases from V and 4 bases from J; bases unmatched to any gene: 2. The CDR3 spans 15 residues. The germline gives CDR1 SGHRS, CDR2 YFSETQ. This clone was picked up many times. Profiling relied on immunoSEQ multiplex PCR, and the TCRdb table lists in-frame clones only, not all of them. The sample yields roughly 200,000 clones, 65% to 90% seen once. J is TRBJ1-5 and V is TRBV5-1; TRBD1 agrees at 9 bases. The sequenced material came from PBMCs or T cells enriched from blood (not recorded which). The TCR comes from a woman younger than 45 who had been exposed to COVID-19. CDR3 sequence (DNA): TGCGCCAGCAGCTTGGATGGGACAGGGAATCAGCCCCAGCATTTT. Translating it yields CASSLDGTGNQPQHF.